The sequence of this TCR beta chain was determined in a study of preoperative IRX-2 immunotherapy in early breast cancer. This table comes from immunoSEQ multiplex PCR, and its TCRdb copy is limited to in-frame clones, with some not included. Of 25,000 or so clones listed, roughly 95% are singletons. The treatment was: preoperative locoregional IRX-2 cytokine immunotherapy. This phase Ib study tested locoregional IRX-2 cytokine immunotherapy given before surgery. The germline V gene encodes CDR1 SNHLY and CDR2 FYNNEI. The germline V and J ends were trimmed by 10 bases and 2 bases, with 9 bases remaining between them. The CDR3 contains 12 residues.

The receptor's source is a human donor with breast cancer. The V call is TRBV2, the J call TRBJ1-5, with D unresolved. This sample comprised tumor tissue, obtained after IRX-2 immunotherapy. The CDR3 is CATRVGNQPQHF. The CDR3, as DNA: TGTGCCACTCGGGTTGGCAATCAGCCCCAGCATTTT.